This T cell receptor (beta chain) was observed in a study of cytomegalovirus exposure and HLA in healthy donors. Turning to the study itself: The 120 million or so unique TCR beta sequences, from around 200 million T cells, were found by an earlier analysis. Study-level points and caveats: In an earlier analysis, in approximately 570 donors, most V segments appeared productive either ~90% or ~30% of the time. Presence/absence analyses assumed roughly uniform sequencing depth across donors, which may not hold.

The PCR ran on 60 Vbeta and 13 Jbeta primers. In the authors' methods: The authors later counted roughly 79 million unique TCR beta chains, roughly 11 million of them shared. TCRdb keeps only in-frame clones here, not all; method: immunoSEQ multiplex PCR. V, J and clone size reflect that table, while D and trimming were determined from the DNA. Across around 76,000 clones, the top ten clones capture approximately 1.4% of the sample. As concerns this clone: The antigen is unknown.

The CDR3 covers 12 residues. The junction had 4 bases not matched to a gene; V was cut back by 11 bases and J by 4 bases. Germline CDR1 MDHEN, CDR2 SYDVKM. The chain recombines TRBV28 with TRBJ1-3; 8 nucleotides align to TRBD1. Sequencing was done on a sample of PBMCs. The sequence derives from a woman aged 55-75 years in good health and CMV-seronegative. This CDR3 is CAGQGSGNTIYF. The CDR3 DNA reads TGTGCCGGACAGGGATCCGGAAACACCATATATTTT.